These 24 T cell receptor beta chains share one sample of origin, sequenced in a study of T cell repertoires in cytomegalovirus infection. Via MiXCR, TCRdb re-called the reads, giving one row per CDR3 protein. The sample includes about 360,000 distinct CDR3 sequences, about a sixth of them seen just once. The sequenced material came from PBMCs. The receptors come from a human donor in good health (CMV status not recorded). Some clones in this sample may be carry-over from other donors' samples.

This clonotype was observed many times. The chain recombines TRBV28 with TRBJ1-6; D ambiguous. The V end was cut by 6 bases, the J end by 7 bases, with 13 bases between. Germline CDR1 and CDR2: MDHEN and SYDVKM. CDR3 size: 14 residues. For the CDR3, the DNA is TGTGCCAGCAGCACAGCCGGCCCCAATTCACCCCTCCACTTT. This encodes CASSTAGPNSPLHF.

In its sample, this clonotype was seen a few times. This sequence joins TRBV2 and TRBJ2-7; a possible D gene is TRBD1 (6 bases). Germline V lookup: CDR1 SNHLY, CDR2 FYNNEI. V was pared by 8 bases and J by 7 bases, with 15 bases between. This CDR3 region has 12 residues. The CDR3 region has the DNA TGTGCCAGCCTTTGGGGGCCGGGGGAGCAGTACTTC. Amino acids: CASLWGPGEQYF.

The CDR3 is CATSDSLTAPLQPQHF. The CDR3 region has the DNA TGTGCCACCAGTGATTCGCTAACAGCCCCCCTTCAGCCCCAGCATTTT. The V call is TRBV24-1, the J call TRBJ1-5; no firm D call. The germline gives CDR1 KGHDR, CDR2 SFDVKD. The CDR3 sequence is 16 residues long. Trimming took 2 bases from V and 6 from J, leaving 16 bases between them.

This clonotype was seen at least ten times. The rearrangement links TRBV7-2 to TRBJ2-2; 8 bases match TRBD2. Trimming took 3 bases from V and 3 from J; bases not matched to a gene: 6. CDR1 SGHTA and CDR2 FQGNSA come from the germline V gene. This CDR3 comprises 16 residues. The CDR3 DNA sequence: TGTGCCAGCAGCTTGTTTTTGCGGGGGGACACCGGGGAGCTGTTTTTT. Translation gives CASSLFLRGDTGELFF.

The chain uses TRBV10-3 and TRBJ1-3, with 7 bases aligning to TRBD1. Germline CDR1 ENHRY, CDR2 SYGVKD. J was trimmed by 3 bases and V by 3 bases; bases with no gene match: 5. The CDR3 length is 15 residues. The CDR3 DNA reads TGTGCCATCAGTGACTTCCGGGACAGTGGAAACACCATATATTTT. Residues: CAISDFRDSGNTIYF.

The chain uses TRBV20-1 and TRBJ1-6; no firm D call. The CDR3 contains 13 residues. CDR1 and CDR2 from the germline V gene are DFQATT and SNEGSKA (reference sequence). The V end was cut by 3 bases, the J end by 4 bases, with 7 bases between. The DNA for the CDR3 is TGCAGTGCTAGTGGAAATTATAATTCACCCCTCCACTTT. This codes for CSASGNYNSPLHF.

This clonotype was picked up many times. The V call is TRBV12-3 or TRBV12-4, the J call TRBJ2-7; 13 bases are a match to TRBD2. The junction had 6 bases not matched to a gene; V was cut back by 5 bases and J by 2 bases. The CDR3 covers 16 residues. Written as DNA, the CDR3 is TGTGCCAGCAGTCCGGGACTAGCGGGGTTGACCTACGAGCAGTACTTC. It encodes CASSPGLAGLTYEQYF.

This clonotype was detected only once. Sequence at one end of the junction differs from germline and may be a read error. The V and J genes are TRBV7-9 and TRBJ2-7, with 9 bases matching TRBD2. There are 17 residues in the CDR3. Per germline, CDR1 SEHNR and CDR2 FQNEAQ (reference sequence). The CDR3 region has the DNA TGTGCCAGCAGCCTAGCTTATAGAAGACTAGCGGTTTTGGAGCAGTGCTTC. Protein sequence: CASSLAYRRLAVLEQCF.

This clonotype was observed once. The genes are TRBV6-6 and TRBJ2-1, with D possibly matching TRBD1 (6 bases). The CDR3 extends over 15 amino acids. Trimming took off 2 bases at V and 3 bases at J, with 11 bases between the two ends. Germline CDR1 and CDR2: MNHNY and SVGAGI (reference sequence). DNA for the CDR3: TGTGCCAGCAGTTACACCGGACAGATCTACAATGAGCAGTTCTTC. This encodes CASSYTGQIYNEQFF.

In its sample, this clonotype was seen a few times. The V gene is TRBV11-1, the J gene TRBJ2-1, with D unclear. This CDR3 region has 13 residues. The V gene's germline CDR1 is SGHAT and CDR2 FQDESV (reference sequence). Trimming cost V 3 bases and J 12 bases, with 15 bases left between them. CDR3 sequence: CASSFTVRGWQFF. The CDR3 bases are TGTGCCAGCAGCTTCACGGTCAGAGGTTGGCAGTTCTTC.

This clonotype was observed a handful of times. The genes are TRBV12-3 or TRBV12-4 and TRBJ2-5; 13 positions agree with TRBD2. Trimming cost V 5 bases and J 1 base; bases outside gene matches: 4. CDR3 length: 16 residues. CDR3 sequence reads: CASSPGLAGSQETQYF. The DNA for the CDR3 is TGTGCCAGCAGTCCGGGACTAGCGGGGAGCCAAGAGACCCAGTACTTC.

This clonotype was counted between two and nine times. The genes are TRBV20-1 and TRBJ1-1; tentative D call: TRBD1 (6 bases). V was cut by 0 bases and J by 2 bases, with 10 bases left in between. Germline CDR1 is DFQATT and CDR2 is SNEGSKA (reference sequence). The CDR3 is 14 residues long. In nucleotides, the CDR3 is TGCAGTGCTAGAGATCCGGACAGCAACACTGAAGCTTTCTTT. Amino acid sequence: CSARDPDSNTEAFF.

The rearrangement uses TRBV12-3 or TRBV12-4 and TRBJ2-1; TRBD1 aligns across 7 bases. This CDR3 region has 12 residues. With V trimmed by 8 bases and J by 8 bases, 6 bases remained unmatched. CDR3 in DNA: TGTGCCAGCCAGGGGGTCAAGGATGAGCAGTTCTTC. As protein: CASQGVKDEQFF.

The J gene is TRBJ1-2, the V gene TRBV5-4, with D tentatively TRBD1 (5 bases). This CDR3 is built from 16 residues. Per germline, CDR1 SGHNT and CDR2 YYREEE (reference sequence). The germline V and J ends were trimmed by 1 base and 1 base, with 14 bases remaining between them. The CDR3 DNA sequence: TGTGCCAGCAGCTTGCCCGGGACGTCCGTTAACTATGGCTACACCTTC. Protein sequence: CASSLPGTSVNYGYTF.

J is TRBJ1-2 and V is TRBV29-1; 11 bases are shared with TRBD1. The trim removed 7 bases at V and 4 bases at J, leaving 11 bases unmatched. This CDR3 spans 15 amino acids. Germline-derived CDR1 and CDR2 are SQVTM and ANQGSEA. In DNA, the CDR3 is TGCAGCGCCTTAGGACAGGGGGCCTCCCTCTATGGCTACACCTTC. It specifies CSALGQGASLYGYTF.

The chain couples TRBV12-3 or TRBV12-4 to TRBJ1-5; D call uncertain. Trimming took 1 base from V and 4 from J, leaving 8 bases between them. CDR3 size: 14 residues. In DNA form, the CDR3 reads TGTGCCAGCAGTTTAGTTTGGGCTAATCAGCCCCAGCATTTT. The encoded protein is CASSLVWANQPQHF.

This clonotype was counted at least ten times. This chain uses TRBV28 with TRBJ2-1; a possible D gene is TRBD1 (6 bases). CDR3 length equals 17 residues. Trimming left V 4 bases short and J 5 bases short, with 21 bases between. The germline V gene encodes CDR1 MDHEN and CDR2 SYDVKM. CDR3 region: CASSSPSTKQGNNEQFF. The CDR3 DNA sequence: TGTGCCAGCAGTTCACCCTCCACCAAACAGGGTAACAATGAGCAGTTCTTC.

V usage is TRBV14 and J usage is TRBJ2-3, with D perhaps matching TRBD1 (5 bases). Trimming pared 6 bases from V and 7 bases from J, leaving 17 bases between. The CDR3 has 14 residues. The germline CDR1 and CDR2 sequences are SGHDN and FVKESK. CDR3 residues: CASSRPPGIHTQYF. The DNA of the CDR3 is TGTGCCAGCAGTCGACCCCCAGGGATCCATACGCAGTATTTT.

The V call is TRBV19, the J call TRBJ1-1; no clear D gene. Germline values: CDR1 LNHDA, CDR2 SQIVND (reference sequence). The CDR3 runs 12 residues. Trimming took off 5 bases at V and 5 bases at J, with 9 bases between the two ends. The CDR3 here is CASSAWRTEAFF. The CDR3 DNA is TGTGCCAGTAGTGCCTGGAGGACTGAAGCTTTCTTT.

This rearrangement joins TRBV5-6 to TRBJ1-4; no clear D. The CDR3 contains 14 residues. Germline values: CDR1 SGHDT, CDR2 YYEEEE. Trimming shortened V by 2 bases and J by 5 bases, and 10 bases separated the two germline ends. The CDR3, as DNA: TGTGCCAGCAGCTTCGGCAGGTGGAATGAAAAACTGTTTTTT. Protein product: CASSFGRWNEKLFF.

In this sample, this clonotype turned up many times. The J gene is TRBJ1-1, the V gene TRBV7-2, with D uncertain. Germline CDR1 reads SGHTA; CDR2 reads FQGNSA. V lost 5 bases, J lost 5 bases, and 15 bases lay in between. CDR3 size: 14 residues. The chain's CDR3 is CASSPQQLQTEAFF. DNA of the CDR3: TGTGCCAGCAGCCCTCAACAATTACAGACTGAAGCTTTCTTT. Drawing the rest from reference TRBV7-2 and TRBJ1-1, the complete variable domain is GAGVSQSPSNKVTEKGKDVELRCDPISGHTALYWYRQSLGQGLEFLIYFQGNSAPDKSGLPSDRFSAERTGGSVSTLTIQRTQQEDSAVYLCASSPQQLQTEAFFGQGTRLTVV.

The rearrangement links TRBV29-1 to TRBJ1-3, with D uncertain. Germline CDR1 is SQVTM and CDR2 is ANQGSEA. Between the trimmed V and J ends, which lost 5 bases and 2 bases, there was a span of 10 bases. The CDR3 covers 13 residues. CDR3 sequence (DNA): TGCAGCGTTCGCAAGACACCTGGAAACACCATATATTTT. It specifies CSVRKTPGNTIYF.

This clonotype came up a few times. The genes are TRBV7-2 and TRBJ1-6; D call uncertain. In germline, CDR1 is SGHTA, CDR2 FQGNSA. V was shortened by 5 bases and J by 10 bases, with 18 bases between the two germline ends. CDR3 size: 15 residues. CDR3 residues: CASSRRTGFGSPLHF. The CDR3 DNA reads TGTGCCAGCAGCCGACGCACGGGCTTCGGCTCACCCCTCCACTTT.

A few counts support this clonotype. The chain uses TRBV4-1 and TRBJ1-1, with D maybe TRBD1 (5 bases). V was clipped by 2 bases and J by 4 bases, with 17 bases between them. Germline V lookup: CDR1 MGHRA, CDR2 YSYEKL. The CDR3 runs 16 residues. The CDR3, as DNA: TGCGCCAGCAGCCAACTCAGCGGGACTTACGGCACTGAAGCTTTCTTT. This gives the protein CASSQLSGTYGTEAFF.